The entry below gives a single T cell receptor (beta chain) sequence along with its context. This record belongs to a study of memory CD8 T cells in hepatitis C reinfection. Germline CDR1 SEHNR, CDR2 FQNEAQ (reference sequence). CDR3 length equals 14 residues. Trimming removed 2 bases from V and 2 bases from J, with 8 bases in between. Stated time point: pre-reinfection, 55 to 20 weeks before reinfection detection. Sorted cells were sequenced directly ex vivo without any in vitro expansion. Sequencing was performed with immunoSEQ multiplex PCR; in TCRdb, only in-frame clones are kept and a portion is missing. The data show around 6,000 clones, 85% to 90% seen once.

This TCR was recovered from a man aged 50 or older with hepatitis C virus infection. Sequencing input: naive CD8+ T cells sorted from blood. The rearrangement uses TRBV7-9 and TRBJ2-3; D perhaps matches TRBD2 (5 bases). CDR3 DNA: TGTGCCAGCAGCTTAAGTAGCGTCACAGATACGCAGTATTTT. Amino acid sequence: CASSLSSVTDTQYF.